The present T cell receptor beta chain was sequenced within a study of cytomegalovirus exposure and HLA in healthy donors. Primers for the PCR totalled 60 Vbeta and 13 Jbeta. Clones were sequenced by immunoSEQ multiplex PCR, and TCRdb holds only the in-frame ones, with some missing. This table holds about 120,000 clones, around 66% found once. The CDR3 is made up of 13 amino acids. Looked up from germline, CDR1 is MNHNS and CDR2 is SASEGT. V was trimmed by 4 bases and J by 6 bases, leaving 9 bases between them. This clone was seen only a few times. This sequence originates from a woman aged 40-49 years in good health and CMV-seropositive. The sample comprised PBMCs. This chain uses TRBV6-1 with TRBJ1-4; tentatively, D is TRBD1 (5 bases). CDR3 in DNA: TGTGCCAGCAGTGCTGTCAGGGATGAAAAACTGTTTTTT. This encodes CASSAVRDEKLFF.